This TCR beta chain was captured in a study of T cells in Graves' hyperthyroidism and ophthalmopathy. V was pared by 5 bases and J by 8 bases, with 8 bases between. The V gene's germline CDR1 is MNHEY and CDR2 SMNVEV (reference sequence). CDR3 length: 11 residues. These patients, aged 18 to 65, had recently diagnosed hyperthyroidism lasting under 2 months. Patients showing uncontrolled infection, other autoimmune disease, pregnancy or lactation were ineligible. Authors of the study amplified TCR beta CDR3 regions from RNA transcripts. A set of HTBI primers served as the primers for a first-round RT-PCR of the TCR CDR3. MiXCR was run by TCRdb on the multiplex PCR reads, yielding one entry per CDR3 protein. In the table there are almost 600,000 distinct CDR3 sequences, 14% of which are singletons. This clonotype was seen a handful of times.

The sequence was collected from a woman aged 25 to 39 with Graves' hyperthyroidism that later progressed to Graves' ophthalmopathy. The sequenced sample consisted of blood. V is TRBV27 and J is TRBJ2-3; D is unclear. The CDR3 DNA follows: TGTGCCAGCAGTGCTCTTGGTACGCAGTATTTT. Translating it yields CASSALGTQYF.